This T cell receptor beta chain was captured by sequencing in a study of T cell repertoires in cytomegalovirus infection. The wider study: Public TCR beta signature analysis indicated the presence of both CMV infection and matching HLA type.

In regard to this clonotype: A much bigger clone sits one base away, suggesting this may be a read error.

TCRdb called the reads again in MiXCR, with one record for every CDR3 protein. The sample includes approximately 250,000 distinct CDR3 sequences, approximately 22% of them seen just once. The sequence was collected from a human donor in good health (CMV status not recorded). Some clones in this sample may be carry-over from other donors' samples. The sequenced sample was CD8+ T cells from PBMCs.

CDR3 coding DNA: TGTGCCAGCAGCGCAACTCCGTCCGCGACTAGCGTGGGGGAGCTGTTTTTT. It codes for CASSATPSATSVGELFF. The chain uses TRBV28 and TRBJ2-2, with 8 positions matching TRBD2. This CDR3 spans 17 amino acids. Germline V gives CDR1 MDHEN, CDR2 SYDVKM. Trimming took 6 bases from V and 8 from J; bases not matched to a gene: 17.